Below, 2 T cell receptor beta chains from the same sample are listed, as sequenced in a study of shared clonotypes between healthy human individuals. Sequencing used immunoSEQ multiplex PCR; TCRdb keeps in-frame clones, though not all of them. The table lists about 690,000 clones, around 90% of them singletons. Sequenced sample: memory CD8+ T cells from PBMCs. Subset specified: CD45RO+ cells pooled with CCR7-negative TemRA cells. Source of these receptors: a man between 18 and 29 years old in good health. Some clones in this sample may be carry-over from other donors' samples.

This clone was seen just once. The J gene is TRBJ1-2, the V gene TRBV28; 8 nucleotides align to TRBD1. The V segment lost 4 bases and the J segment 8 bases; nucleotides outside the gene matches: 21. The length of the CDR3 is 18 residues. The germline V gene encodes CDR1 MDHEN and CDR2 SYDVKM. The DNA for the CDR3 is TGTGCCAGCAGTTCCTCCCTTTGGGACAGGACCGAAGATGGGGGCTACACCTTC. Translating it yields CASSSSLWDRTEDGGYTF.

This clone was detected only once. CDR3 in amino acids: CASSLAGGDATYEQYF. The CDR3, as DNA: TGTGCCAGCAGCTTAGCGGGGGGGGACGCAACCTACGAGCAGTACTTC. This rearrangement joins TRBV7-2 to TRBJ2-7; 7 bases match TRBD2. The V gene's germline CDR1 is SGHTA and CDR2 FQGNSA. This CDR3 is built from 16 residues. V lost 0 bases to trimming and J lost 2 bases; unmatched junction nucleotides: 7.